What follows are 17 T cell receptor beta chains derived from one specimen sequenced in a study of cytomegalovirus exposure and HLA in healthy donors. The PCR had 60 Vbeta and 13 Jbeta primers. Generated by immunoSEQ multiplex PCR, the TCRdb table keeps only in-frame clones and is missing some. This sample yields about 140,000 clones, of which roughly 80% are seen a single time; 3.3% belongs to the top ten. Sequencing used PBMCs. These receptors were obtained from a man aged 35 to 55 in good health and CMV-seronegative.

V gene TRBV7-8 combines with J gene TRBJ1-5; D gene uncertain. Germline CDR1 reads SGHVS; CDR2 reads FQNEAQ. Deletions cut 0 bases from V and 1 base from J, with 7 bases between. The CDR3 spans 15 residues. Here the CDR3 reads CASSLAETSNQPQHF. Here the CDR3 DNA reads TGTGCCAGCAGCTTAGCCGAGACAAGCAATCAGCCCCAGCATTTT.

The chain has TRBV13 and TRBJ2-6; 13 bases are shared with TRBD2. Trimming took 7 bases from V and 4 from J; bases not matched to a gene: 4. The CDR3 loop spans 16 amino acids. CDR1 PRHDT and CDR2 FYEKMQ come from the germline V gene (reference sequence). This CDR3 reads CASTGLAGKGANVLTF. The CDR3, as DNA: TGTGCCAGCACGGGACTAGCGGGGAAAGGGGCCAACGTCCTGACTTTC.

This sequence joins TRBV19 and TRBJ2-3; TRBD2 agrees at 12 bases. V was clipped by 3 bases and J by 2 bases; unmatched bases: 9. CDR3 length: 18 residues. CDR1 and CDR2 (germline): LNHDA, SQIVND (reference sequence). CDR3 in DNA: TGTGCCAGTAGTATTGGAGGACTAGCGGGGCGGCACACAGATACGCAGTATTTT. It is translated as CASSIGGLAGRHTDTQYF.

This chain uses TRBV2 with TRBJ1-5; D is unresolved. The V gene lost 4 bases and the J gene lost 6 bases, with 10 bases spanning the gap. The germline CDR1 and CDR2 sequences are SNHLY and FYNNEI. The CDR3 spans 13 residues. CDR3 nucleotide sequence: TGTGCCAGCAGTGGCAGCGGTGGTCAGCCCCAGCATTTT. Its translation: CASSGSGGQPQHF.

This clone has more than one count but fewer than ten. The chain recombines TRBV19 with TRBJ2-5; 8 positions match TRBD1. The germline V gene has CDR1 LNHDA and CDR2 SQIVND (reference sequence). This CDR3 spans 13 amino acids. V shed 7 bases and J 5 bases; nucleotides not matched to a gene: 6. Here the CDR3 reads CASNVQGVETQYF. DNA for the CDR3: TGTGCCAGTAACGTACAGGGGGTGGAGACCCAGTACTTC.

Here the CDR3 reads CASSYGPEGNQPQHF. DNA for the CDR3: TGTGCCAGCAGTTACGGACCGGAGGGCAATCAGCCCCAGCATTTT. V and J are TRBV6-5 and TRBJ1-5; D gene uncertain. V was cut by 2 bases and J by 2 bases, with 10 bases left in between. CDR1 and CDR2 (germline): MNHEY, SVGAGI. The CDR3 spans 15 residues.

The CDR3 loop reads CASSPDPIASLNYEQYF. CDR3 in DNA: TGTGCCAGCAGCCCAGACCCCATAGCCAGTTTAAACTACGAGCAGTACTTC. This chain joins TRBV12-1 and TRBJ2-7; TRBD2 is taken as the D call from the table, unchecked against the DNA. TRBV12-1 is recorded as a pseudogene. This CDR3 spans 17 amino acids.

The chain is built from TRBV27 and TRBJ2-1, with 7 bases aligning to TRBD2. This CDR3 contains 17 residues. Germline values: CDR1 MNHEY, CDR2 SMNVEV (reference sequence). The junction had 8 bases not matched to a gene; V was cut back by 3 bases and J by 0 bases. In DNA form, the CDR3 reads TGTGCCAGCAGTTTCTATGGGGGGGAAAGCTCCTACAATGAGCAGTTCTTC. Encoded protein: CASSFYGGESSYNEQFF.

The V gene is TRBV5-5, the J gene TRBJ1-5; 10 bases fit TRBD1. CDR1 and CDR2 (germline): SGHKS, YYEKEE (reference sequence). The CDR3 covers 15 residues. V gave up 1 base and J gave up 5 bases; unmatched junction bases: 3. Written as DNA, the CDR3 is TGTGCCAGCAGCTTGCAGGGACAGGGGTATCAGCCCCAGCATTTT. This codes for CASSLQGQGYQPQHF.

This clone showed up just a few times. V and J are TRBV11-3 and TRBJ2-2, with D tentatively TRBD2 (6 bases). Germline V lookup: CDR1 SGHNT, CDR2 YENEEA. Between the trimmed V and J ends, which lost 1 base and 6 bases, there was a span of 18 bases. The CDR3 spans 17 residues. Here the CDR3 DNA reads TGTGCCAGCAGCTTAGGAGCGGCGGGAAGGGTTGCCGGGGAGCTGTTTTTT. Translated: CASSLGAAGRVAGELFF.

This clone was detected only a few times. The chain employs TRBV7-2 and TRBJ1-5; TRBD1 aligns across 9 bases. CDR3 length: 14 residues. Germline values: CDR1 SGHTA, CDR2 FQGNSA. With 8 bases clipped from V and 2 bases from J, the junction kept 4 bases outside the gene matches. Here the CDR3 reads CASAGDRGNQPQHF. The CDR3 DNA reads as TGTGCCAGCGCGGGGGACAGGGGCAATCAGCCCCAGCATTTT.

The chain carries TRBV29-1 and TRBJ2-1; 7 positions agree with TRBD1. The V gene's germline CDR1 is SQVTM and CDR2 ANQGSEA. V lost 6 bases to trimming and J lost 5 bases; unmatched junction nucleotides: 13. The CDR3 is made up of 15 amino acids. The CDR3 sequence: CSVTSPPGQNNEQFF. As DNA, the CDR3 is TGCAGCGTCACCTCTCCACCGGGACAGAACAATGAGCAGTTCTTC.

The chain combines TRBV29-1 with TRBJ2-5; unclear D gene. The CDR3 extends over 13 amino acids. Trimming cost V 0 bases and J 7 bases, with 12 bases left between them. CDR1 is SQVTM and CDR2 is ANQGSEA in the germline V gene. The CDR3 is CSVEEENVGTQYF. The CDR3 region has the DNA TGCAGCGTTGAAGAGGAGAACGTGGGGACCCAGTACTTC. Full variable domain (rest looked up from reference TRBV29-1 and TRBJ2-5): SAVISQKPSRDICQRGTSLTIQCQVDSQVTMMFWYRQQPGQSLTLIATANQGSEATYESGFVIDKFPISRPNLTFSTLTVSNMSPEDSSIYLCSVEEENVGTQYFGPGTRLLVL.

This clone was counted only a few times. The V call is TRBV7-9, the J call TRBJ1-5; D perhaps matches TRBD1 (6 bases). Trimming took 1 base from V and 1 from J, leaving 11 bases between them. Germline V CDR1 and CDR2: SEHNR, FQNEAQ (reference sequence). This CDR3 spans 16 amino acids. In DNA form, the CDR3 reads TGTGCCAGCAGCTTAGAGGCAGGGGAAAGCAATCAGCCCCAGCATTTT. Translated, it gives CASSLEAGESNQPQHF.

The chain is built from TRBV28 and TRBJ2-5; D is uncertain. Looked up from germline, CDR1 is MDHEN and CDR2 is SYDVKM. Trimming left V 11 bases short and J 3 bases short, with 7 bases between. The CDR3 totals 10 residues. Here the CDR3 reads CASREETQYF. The CDR3 nucleotides are TGTGCCTCCCGTGAAGAGACCCAGTACTTC.

This chain connects TRBV25-1 to TRBJ1-2, with TRBD1 as a possible D gene (6 bases). The CDR3 is 13 amino acids. V lost 2 bases, J lost 4 bases, and 8 bases lay in between. The germline V gene has CDR1 MGHDK and CDR2 SYGVNS. CDR3 amino acids: CASSETGTYGYTF. The DNA of the CDR3 is TGTGCCAGCAGTGAAACAGGGACCTATGGCTACACCTTC.

The chain has TRBV6-1 and TRBJ1-6; D is perhaps TRBD1 (5 bases). Germline V gene data show CDR1 as MNHNS and CDR2 as SASEGT. V was trimmed by 4 bases and J by 10 bases, leaving 14 bases between them. The CDR3 totals 14 residues. The CDR3 sequence: CASSAKDGGSPLHF. CDR3 nucleotides: TGTGCCAGCAGTGCGAAGGACGGGGGATCACCCCTCCACTTT.